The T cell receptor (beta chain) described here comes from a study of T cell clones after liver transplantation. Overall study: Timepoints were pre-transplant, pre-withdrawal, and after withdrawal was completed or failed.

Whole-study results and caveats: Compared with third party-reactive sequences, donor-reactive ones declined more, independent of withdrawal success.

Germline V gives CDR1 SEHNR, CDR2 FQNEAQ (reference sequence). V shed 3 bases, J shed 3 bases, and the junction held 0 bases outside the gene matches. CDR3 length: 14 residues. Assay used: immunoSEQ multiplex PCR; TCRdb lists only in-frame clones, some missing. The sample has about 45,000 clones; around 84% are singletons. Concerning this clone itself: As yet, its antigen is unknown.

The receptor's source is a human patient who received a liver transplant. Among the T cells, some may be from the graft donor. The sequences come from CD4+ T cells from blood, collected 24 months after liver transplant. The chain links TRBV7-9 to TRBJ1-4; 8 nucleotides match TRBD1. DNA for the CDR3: TGTGCCAGCAGCTTGGGACAGGCTAATGAAAAACTGTTTTTT. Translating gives CASSLGQANEKLFF.